The next 23 T cell receptor beta chains were all read from a single sample in a study of blood T cell repertoires in COVID-19. The data were produced by immunoSEQ multiplex PCR, yet TCRdb's version contains in-frame clones alone and is incomplete. Found here are roughly 200,000 clones, approximately 85% of them singletons; the top ten hold more than 5.5%. Sample: PBMCs or T cells enriched from blood (not recorded which). The receptors stem from a man aged 40-49 years who had recovered from COVID-19.

The chain is built from TRBV5-6 and TRBJ1-2, with D hard to call. V was trimmed by 2 bases and J by 9 bases, leaving 11 bases between them. Germline V lookup: CDR1 SGHDT, CDR2 YYEEEE. This CDR3 region has 12 residues. The chain's CDR3 is CASSFTGSRYTF. The CDR3 region has the DNA TGTGCCAGCAGCTTTACGGGAAGTCGCTACACCTTC.

This CDR3 is CASSSSSTEAFF. In DNA form, the CDR3 reads TGTGCCAGCAGCTCTAGTAGCACTGAAGCTTTCTTT. The genes are TRBV3-1 (or the pseudogene TRBV3-2) and TRBJ1-1; D call uncertain. CDR1 and CDR2 from the germline V gene are LGHDT and YNNKEL (reference sequence). The CDR3 has 12 residues. V shed 5 bases and J shed 4 bases, with 8 bases lying between them.

This clone was observed a handful of times. The CDR3 region has the DNA TGTGCCAGCATCGGGGAGATCGGGCAGCCCCAGCATTTT. Protein product: CASIGEIGQPQHF. This chain joins TRBV6-5 and TRBJ1-5; D ambiguous. Trimming left V 7 bases short and J 7 bases short, with 14 bases between. Germline V gene data show CDR1 as MNHEY and CDR2 as SVGAGI. This CDR3 is 13 amino acids long.

V gene TRBV5-1 combines with J gene TRBJ1-1; D is unclear. The CDR3 sequence is 14 residues long. Trimming removed 1 base at V and 4 bases at J, with 11 bases between. Per the germline V gene, CDR1 is SGHRS and CDR2 is YFSETQ. CDR3 DNA: TGCGCCAGCAGCTTGCTGTATCCGAGCACTGAAGCTTTCTTT. Its protein product is CASSLLYPSTEAFF. The full variable domain, its missing parts supplied by reference TRBV5-1 and TRBJ1-1, is KAGVTQTPRYLIKTRGQQVTLSCSPISGHRSVSWYQQTPGQGLQFLFEYFSETQRNKGNFPGRFSGRQFSNSRSEMNVSTLELGDSALYLCASSLLYPSTEAFFGQGTRLTVV.

The V and J genes are TRBV2 and TRBJ2-2; tentatively, D is TRBD2 (5 bases). Trimming took off 6 bases at V and 1 base at J, with 12 bases between the two ends. Per germline, CDR1 SNHLY and CDR2 FYNNEI. CDR3 length: 15 residues. The CDR3 nucleotides read TGTGCCAGCAGAACTGCCGGGAAGAACACCGGGGAGCTGTTTTTT. This encodes CASRTAGKNTGELFF.

This clone appeared a single time. The chain has TRBV20-1 and TRBJ2-2; D possibly corresponds to TRBD2 (5 bases). The CDR3 runs to 15 residues. Germline V lookup: CDR1 DFQATT, CDR2 SNEGSKA (reference sequence). The V end lost 3 bases, the J end lost 2 bases, and 13 bases lay between the germline ends. CDR3 protein: CSASLQRSNTGELFF. CDR3 bases: TGCAGTGCTAGTCTCCAGCGGAGCAACACCGGGGAGCTGTTTTTT.

This clone was counted a single time. CDR3 region: CASSYAALDTSQQYF. The DNA for the CDR3 is TGTGCCAGCAGTTACGCAGCCTTGGACACTTCTCAGCAGTACTTC. The chain has TRBV6-5 and TRBJ2-7, with D perhaps TRBD1 (5 bases). Per germline, CDR1 MNHEY and CDR2 SVGAGI. This CDR3 is 15 amino acids long. The ends were cut back, 2 bases at V and 8 bases at J, with 19 bases in the middle.

The chain has TRBV29-1 and TRBJ2-2, with a possible D match to TRBD2 (7 bases). Per germline, CDR1 SQVTM and CDR2 ANQGSEA. This CDR3 has 14 residues. The germline V and J ends were trimmed by 7 bases and 2 bases, with 14 bases remaining between them. CDR3 bases: TGCAGCGCTATTTGGGGGGGCAACACCGGGGAGCTGTTTTTT. It is translated as CSAIWGGNTGELFF.

The chain uses TRBV7-9 and TRBJ1-1; D unresolved. Trimming took 4 bases from V and 3 from J, leaving 15 bases between them. The CDR3 sequence is 15 residues long. Germline V CDR1 and CDR2: SEHNR, FQNEAQ (reference sequence). This chain's CDR3 is CASSSPKAQDTEAFF. CDR3 in DNA: TGTGCCAGCAGCTCACCTAAGGCCCAGGACACTGAAGCTTTCTTT.

This rearrangement joins TRBV3-1 (or the pseudogene TRBV3-2) to TRBJ2-7, with a tentative D call TRBD2 (6 bases). V gave up 2 bases and J gave up 2 bases, with 7 bases separating them. The CDR3 contains 13 residues. In germline, CDR1 is LGHDT, CDR2 YNNKEL (reference sequence). The CDR3 region is CASSQSGAYEQYF. CDR3 DNA sequence: TGTGCCAGCAGCCAATCGGGGGCCTACGAGCAGTACTTC.

The chain couples TRBV7-8 to TRBJ1-1; 8 bases align to TRBD1. The CDR3 length is 13 residues. The germline V gene has CDR1 SGHVS and CDR2 FQNEAQ. The V and J ends lost 1 base and 14 bases, in that order; junction bases with no gene match: 9. The CDR3: CASSLDTDRGGFF. DNA of the CDR3: TGTGCCAGCAGCTTAGATACCGACAGGGGCGGCTTCTTT. Looking up the rest from reference TRBV7-8 and TRBJ1-1 gives the full variable domain: GAGVSQSPRYKVAKRGQDVALRCDPISGHVSLFWYQQALGQGPEFLTYFQNEAQLDKSGLPSDRFFAERPEGSVSTLKIQRTQQEDSAVYLCASSLDTDRGGFFGQGTRLTVV.

The CDR3, as DNA: TGCGCCAGCAGGGGGACACGCGACTACAATGAGCAGTTCTTC. It codes for CASRGTRDYNEQFF. This rearrangement joins TRBV5-1 to TRBJ2-1; D perhaps matches TRBD1 (6 bases). Germline CDR1 reads SGHRS; CDR2 reads YFSETQ. CDR3 length: 14 amino acids. The V end was cut by 5 bases, the J end by 3 bases, with 12 bases between. The whole variable domain, remainder taken from reference TRBV5-1 and TRBJ2-1, is KAGVTQTPRYLIKTRGQQVTLSCSPISGHRSVSWYQQTPGQGLQFLFEYFSETQRNKGNFPGRFSGRQFSNSRSEMNVSTLELGDSALYLCASRGTRDYNEQFFGPGTRLTVL.

J is TRBJ2-2 and V is TRBV19, with a possible D match to TRBD2 (5 bases). V was pared by 6 bases and J by 6 bases, with 11 bases between. The CDR3 covers 13 residues. Germline CDR1 and CDR2: LNHDA and SQIVND (reference sequence). In nucleotides, the CDR3 is TGTGCCAGTAGACGGGATTTTGCCGGGGAGCTGTTTTTT. Protein sequence: CASRRDFAGELFF.

The chain has TRBV19 and TRBJ1-5, with a tentative D call TRBD1 (5 bases). The CDR3 has 16 amino acids. Trimming stripped 4 bases from V and 4 bases from J, with 17 bases between. Germline CDR1 LNHDA, CDR2 SQIVND (reference sequence). CDR3 sequence: CASSTEGEAGNQPQHF. The CDR3 coding sequence is TGTGCCAGTAGTACGGAGGGAGAAGCAGGGAATCAGCCCCAGCATTTT. Based on the CDR3 plus reference TRBV19 and TRBJ1-5, the full variable domain is DGGITQSPKYLFRKEGQNVTLSCEQNLNHDAMYWYRQDPGQGLRLIYYSQIVNDFQKGDIAEGYSVSREKKESFPLTVTSAQKNPTAFYLCASSTEGEAGNQPQHFGDGTRLSIL.

The chain links TRBV27 to TRBJ2-3; D is perhaps TRBD1 (6 bases). The germline V gene encodes CDR1 MNHEY and CDR2 SMNVEV (reference sequence). This CDR3 is built from 15 residues. V lost 4 bases and J 0 bases, leaving 11 bases between the germline ends. The CDR3 coding sequence is TGTGCCAGCAGTTCCCCAGGGGCTAGCACAGATACGCAGTATTTT. This codes for CASSSPGASTDTQYF.

The rearrangement links TRBV11-2 to TRBJ1-1, with D tentatively TRBD1 (5 bases). This CDR3 region has 14 residues. The germline V gene has CDR1 SGHAT and CDR2 FQNNGV. V shed 3 bases and J shed 1 base, with 9 bases lying between them. The chain's CDR3 is CASSFFRENTEAFF. The DNA for the CDR3 is TGTGCCAGCAGCTTTTTCAGGGAGAACACTGAAGCTTTCTTT. Using reference TRBV11-2 and TRBJ1-1 for the parts outside the CDR3, the full variable domain is EAGVAQSPRYKIIEKRQSVAFWCNPISGHATLYWYQQILGQGPKLLIQFQNNGVVDDSQLPKDRFSAERLKGVDSTLKIQPAKLEDSAVYLCASSFFRENTEAFFGQGTRLTVV.

The chain recombines TRBV28 with TRBJ2-7; TRBD1 aligns across 8 bases. Trimming at V came to 7 bases and at J to 7 bases, leaving 18 bases not matched to a gene. This CDR3 has 16 residues. CDR1 and CDR2 (germline): MDHEN, SYDVKM. CDR3 nucleotides: TGTGCCAGCAACTTCGCACAGGGGGTCGGGGGAAAGGAGCAGTACTTC. As protein: CASNFAQGVGGKEQYF. The entire variable domain, with the rest obtained from reference TRBV28 and TRBJ2-7, is as follows: DVKVTQSSRYLVKRTGEKVFLECVQDMDHENMFWYRQDPGLGLRLIYFSYDVKMKEKGDIPEGYSVSREKKERFSLILESASTNQTSMYLCASNFAQGVGGKEQYFGPGTRLTVT.

This sequence joins TRBV9 and TRBJ1-6; D is ambiguous. Germline lookup yields CDR1 SGDLS and CDR2 YYNGEE. Deletions cut 2 bases from V and 1 base from J, with 7 bases between. CDR3 length: 15 residues. The CDR3 DNA is TGTGCCAGCAGCGTCACAGATTCCTATAATTCACCCCTCCACTTT. The encoded protein is CASSVTDSYNSPLHF. The full variable domain, with the rest looked up from reference TRBV9 and TRBJ1-6, is DSGVTQTPKHLITATGQRVTLRCSPRSGDLSVYWYQQSLDQGLQFLIQYYNGEERAKGNILERFSAQQFPDLHSELNLSSLELGDSALYFCASSVTDSYNSPLHFGNGTRLTVT.

This rearrangement joins TRBV7-3 to TRBJ2-7; unclear D gene. The V and J ends lost 1 base and 4 bases respectively, with 8 bases between them. The CDR3 runs 13 residues. The germline gives CDR1 SGHTA, CDR2 FQGTGA. CDR3 DNA sequence: TGTGCCAGCAGCTTAAAAGGCGGTTACGAGCAGTACTTC. Protein: CASSLKGGYEQYF.

The chain uses TRBV11-2 and TRBJ2-1; 9 bases are a match to TRBD1. This CDR3 is 15 amino acids long. Germline-derived CDR1 and CDR2 are SGHAT and FQNNGV. The V gene end was trimmed by 5 bases and the J gene end by 4 bases; junction bases not matched to a gene: 6. CDR3 coding DNA: TGTGCCAGCAGCCCCTCCGGGACAGGGTACAATGAGCAGTTCTTC. It is translated as CASSPSGTGYNEQFF. The full variable domain, its missing parts supplied by reference TRBV11-2 and TRBJ2-1, is EAGVAQSPRYKIIEKRQSVAFWCNPISGHATLYWYQQILGQGPKLLIQFQNNGVVDDSQLPKDRFSAERLKGVDSTLKIQPAKLEDSAVYLCASSPSGTGYNEQFFGPGTRLTVL.

In its sample, this clone was seen a few times. This sample includes further DNA sequences coding for the same CDR3. The V and J genes are TRBV27 and TRBJ1-1, with no clear D. There are 13 residues in the CDR3. The V end was cut by 5 bases, the J end by 1 base, with 8 bases between. CDR1 is MNHEY, CDR2 SMNVEV, per germline (reference sequence). This chain's CDR3 is CASSPSPNTEAFF. CDR3 nucleotide sequence: TGTGCCAGCAGTCCGAGCCCGAACACTGAAGCTTTCTTT.

V gene TRBV19 combines with J gene TRBJ1-5; 9 nucleotides agree with TRBD1. Per germline, CDR1 LNHDA and CDR2 SQIVND (reference sequence). The CDR3 is 17 residues long. V shed 3 bases and J 2 bases; nucleotides not matched to a gene: 8. CDR3 nucleotide sequence: TGTGCCAGTAGTATCCTGGACAGGGGATCCCGCAATCAGCCCCAGCATTTT. Translated: CASSILDRGSRNQPQHF.

This clone was detected only a few times. The chain carries TRBV3-1 (or the pseudogene TRBV3-2) and TRBJ2-3; 9 nucleotides match TRBD2. In germline, CDR1 is LGHDT, CDR2 YNNKEL (reference sequence). The length of the CDR3 is 16 residues. V dropped 6 bases and J dropped 6; count of bases not matched to a gene: 13. Written as DNA, the CDR3 is TGTGCCAGCAGTGGTAGCGGGAGTCGAGTTACGGATACGCAGTATTTT. It encodes CASSGSGSRVTDTQYF.